The sequence of this T cell receptor beta chain was determined in a study of radiation and T cells in renal cell carcinoma. Study-wide results and caveats: From baseline, blood top tumor clonotypes peaked at 2 weeks post-radiation.

Time point: blood 2 weeks post-SBRT. The treatment is: 15 Gy SBRT to primary tumor, nephrectomy 4 weeks later. The tumor was a clear cell renal cell carcinoma. This CDR3 contains 15 residues. With 0 bases removed from V and 2 bases from J, the gap between germline ends came to 8 bases. Germline loops: CDR1 MNHNY, CDR2 SVGAGI (reference sequence). Points on this clone: What it recognizes is unknown.

The assay was immunoSEQ multiplex PCR, and TCRdb's table has in-frame clones only and misses some. The profile shows 120,000 or so clones, around 80% of them singletons. This material consisted of blood, taken from a patient whose treatment included radiotherapy and nephrectomy. The rearrangement uses TRBV6-6 and TRBJ1-5; D is uncertain. The source is a man between 45 and 60 years old with renal cell carcinoma. DNA of the CDR3: TGTGCCAGCAGTTACTCGCGGCAGCGCAATCAGCCCCAGCATTTT. Protein: CASSYSRQRNQPQHF.